This TCR beta chain was profiled in a study of blood T cell repertoires in COVID-19. Study details: Samples representing acute and convalescent COVID-19 were sourced from the United States, Italy and Spain. Sources were T cells, B-cell-depleted T cells, or PBMCs; the material itself was cDNA or gDNA.

Enrolment of Seattle patients took place during active infection, and they were followed longitudinally. As originally analysed: Amplification with reference gene primers provided the estimates of nucleated cell counts. Profiling relied on immunoSEQ multiplex PCR, and the TCRdb table lists in-frame clones only, not all of them. Clone size and the V and J calls come from that table; the DNA yielded D and trimming. The sample has tens of thousands of clones, 90% seen once. The material sequenced was peripheral blood. The sequence derives from a man between 18 and 35 years old with COVID-19, enrolled during active disease.

CDR3 amino acids: CASSPIGDEQYF. The CDR3 DNA follows: TGTGCCAGCAGCCCCATAGGGGACGAGCAGTACTTC. The chain uses TRBV7-2 and TRBJ2-7; D perhaps matches TRBD1 (5 bases). This CDR3 has 12 amino acids. V lost 5 bases and J lost 5, with 10 bases in between. The germline V gene has CDR1 SGHTA and CDR2 FQGNSA.